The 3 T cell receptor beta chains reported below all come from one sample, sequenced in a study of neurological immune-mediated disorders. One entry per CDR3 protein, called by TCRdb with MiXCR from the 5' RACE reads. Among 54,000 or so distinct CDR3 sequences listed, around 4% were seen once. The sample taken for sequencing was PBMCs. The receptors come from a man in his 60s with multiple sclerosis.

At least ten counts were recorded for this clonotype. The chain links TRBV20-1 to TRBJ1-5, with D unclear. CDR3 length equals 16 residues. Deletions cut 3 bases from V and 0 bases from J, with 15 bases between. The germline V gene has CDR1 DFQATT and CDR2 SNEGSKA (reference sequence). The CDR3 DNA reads TGCAGTGCTAGTCTGTTTGGTCAAGATAGCAATCAGCCCCAGCATTTT. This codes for CSASLFGQDSNQPQHF.

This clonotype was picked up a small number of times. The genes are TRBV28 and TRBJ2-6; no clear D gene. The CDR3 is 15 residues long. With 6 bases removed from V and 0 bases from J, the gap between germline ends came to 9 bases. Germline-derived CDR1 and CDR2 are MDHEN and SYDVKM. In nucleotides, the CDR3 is TGTGCCAGCAGCATGGACGCCTCTGGGGCCAACGTCCTGACTTTC. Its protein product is CASSMDASGANVLTF.

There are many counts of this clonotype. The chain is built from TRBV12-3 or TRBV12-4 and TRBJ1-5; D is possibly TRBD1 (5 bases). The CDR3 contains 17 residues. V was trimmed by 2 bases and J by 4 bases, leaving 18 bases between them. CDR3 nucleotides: TGTGCCAGCAGTTTAACGTCGGGGCGTAGAGGAAATCAGCCCCAGCATTTT. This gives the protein CASSLTSGRRGNQPQHF.